The 8 T cell receptor beta chains reported below all come from one sample, sequenced in a study of cytomegalovirus exposure and HLA in healthy donors (dated by TCRdb to about 2017). Library preparation used the immunoSEQ multiplex PCR assay. A mixture of 60 forward primers for TCR Vbeta segments and 13 reverse primers for TCR Jbeta segments was used in the multiplex PCR. Sourced from immuneACCESS, this table was stored by TCRdb with only in-frame sequences that have V and J called. A share of the clones is absent; for the studies checked, an unresolved V gene accounts for under half, and the remainder has no known explanation. This sample's clone table shows about 130,000 clones. The top ten clones comprise 2% of the sample. The sequenced sample consisted of PBMCs. The source of these receptors is a woman aged 60-70 years in good health and CMV-seronegative.

This chain connects TRBV7-3 to TRBJ2-2; 10 nucleotides line up with TRBD2. V dropped 5 bases and J dropped 7; count of bases not matched to a gene: 7. Germline CDR1 and CDR2: SGHTA and FQGTGA. This CDR3 is 15 amino acids long. The CDR3, as DNA: TGTGCCAGCAGCCCAAGCGGGAGGGCTGGCGGGGAGCTGTTTTTT. It yields the protein CASSPSGRAGGELFF. The full variable domain, its missing parts supplied by reference TRBV7-3 and TRBJ2-2, is GAGVSQTPSNKVTEKGKYVELRCDPISGHTALYWYRQSLGQGPEFLIYFQGTGAADDSGLPNDRFFAVRPEGSVSTLKIQRTERGDSAVYLCASSPSGRAGGELFFGEGSRLTVL.

The CDR3 loop reads CASSDRAGRPGAAEQYF. As DNA, the CDR3 is TGCGCCAGCAGTGACAGAGCGGGAAGGCCGGGGGCAGCCGAGCAGTACTTC. The chain employs TRBV10-1 and TRBJ2-5; weak D call: TRBD2 (7 bases). The DNA matches TRBJ2-7 better at its end, which makes the J call doubtful. Germline assignment: CDR1 WNHNN and CDR2 SYGVQD (reference sequence). The CDR3 consists of 17 residues.

V is TRBV7-9 and J is TRBJ2-1; TRBD2 aligns across 8 bases. J was trimmed by 4 bases and V by 3 bases; bases with no gene match: 2. Looked up from germline, CDR1 is SEHNR and CDR2 is FQNEAQ (reference sequence). The CDR3 has 14 amino acids. CDR3 sequence (DNA): TGTGCCAGCAGCTTGAGCGGGAGTTACAATGAGCAGTTCTTC. This encodes CASSLSGSYNEQFF.

V gene TRBV13 combines with J gene TRBJ2-7, with 8 bases lining up with TRBD2. V lost 4 bases and J lost 7; bases outside the gene matches: 15. This CDR3 is 16 amino acids long. CDR1 is PRHDT, CDR2 FYEKMQ, per germline (reference sequence). For the CDR3, the DNA is TGTGCCAGCAGCTCTCTTGGGGAGCGGGAGAGTTGGGAGCAGTACTTC. Translated, it gives CASSSLGERESWEQYF.

The rearrangement uses TRBV7-6 and TRBJ1-2, with 12 bases aligning to TRBD1. CDR1 is SGHVS and CDR2 is FNYEAQ in the germline V gene. V gave up 3 bases and J gave up 3 bases; unmatched junction bases: 8. There are 17 residues in the CDR3. CDR3 in amino acids: CASSLGAGTGGYYGYTF. In DNA form, the CDR3 reads TGTGCCAGCAGCTTGGGTGCCGGGACAGGGGGCTACTATGGCTACACCTTC. Full variable domain (missing parts from reference TRBV7-6 and TRBJ1-2): GAGVSQSPRYKVTKRGQDVALRCDPISGHVSLYWYRQALGQGPEFLTYFNYEAQQDKSGLPNDRFSAERPEGSISTLTIQRTEQRDSAMYRCASSLGAGTGGYYGYTFGSGTRLTVV.

The chain links TRBV10-3 to TRBJ2-7; possible D gene TRBD2, 5 bases. Germline-derived CDR1 and CDR2 are ENHRY and SYGVKD. With 6 bases removed from V and 0 bases from J, the gap between germline ends came to 9 bases. The CDR3 has 13 residues. This chain's CDR3 is CAIRRDSSYEQYF. The CDR3 DNA is TGTGCCATCAGGAGGGATAGCTCCTACGAGCAGTACTTC.

The V gene is TRBV5-1, the J gene TRBJ1-2; D gene unclear. Germline lookup yields CDR1 SGHRS and CDR2 YFSETQ. This CDR3 is built from 15 residues. Trimming took off 0 bases at V and 8 bases at J, with 17 bases between the two ends. This chain's CDR3 is CASSLGGRAGFGYTF. CDR3 nucleotides: TGCGCCAGCAGCTTGGGTGGGCGGGCTGGCTTCGGCTACACCTTC.

J is TRBJ1-1 and V is TRBV6-1, with D unclear. Germline values: CDR1 MNHNS, CDR2 SASEGT. V was pared by 10 bases and J by 5 bases, with 17 bases between. This CDR3 has 13 amino acids. The CDR3 DNA reads TGTGCCACCCGCGGCCCCGCCTGGACTGAAGCTTTCTTT. This gives the protein CATRGPAWTEAFF.